A single sample is the source of the 16 T cell receptor beta chains below, sequenced in a study of beta chain features in type 1 diabetes. Sequenced material consisted of expressed TCRB transcripts (all of the isolated RNA was reverse transcribed). Only in-frame clones appear in the TCRdb table, and some are missing; sequencing was by immunoSEQ multiplex PCR. In the table there are fewer than 200,000 clones, 10% to 15% of which are singletons. Material for sequencing was central memory CD4+ T cells from blood. The receptors come from a woman younger than 30 in good health.

The V and J genes are TRBV25-1 and TRBJ2-7; D not resolved. Germline CDR1 and CDR2: MGHDK and SYGVNS. There are 13 residues in the CDR3. V gave up 7 bases and J gave up 1 base, with 11 bases separating them. The CDR3 DNA is TGTGCCAGCAAAGAGGTAAATTCCTACGAGCAGTACTTC. Translating gives CASKEVNSYEQYF.

This chain connects TRBV2 to TRBJ2-7, with D possibly TRBD1 on 5 matching bases. This CDR3 has 15 amino acids. Trimming cost V 2 bases and J 6 bases, with 17 bases left between them. Germline loops: CDR1 SNHLY, CDR2 FYNNEI. CDR3 sequence reads: CASSEKTVRVGEQYF. For the CDR3, the DNA is TGTGCCAGCAGTGAAAAGACCGTCAGGGTAGGCGAGCAGTACTTC. The complete variable domain, with remaining parts taken from reference TRBV2 and TRBJ2-7, reads EPEVTQTPSHQVTQMGQEVILRCVPISNHLYFYWYRQILGQKVEFLVSFYNNEISEKSEIFDDQFSVERPDGSNFTLKIRSTKLEDSAMYFCASSEKTVRVGEQYFGPGTRLTVT.

This clone was counted between two and nine times. This chain uses TRBV5-1 with TRBJ2-7, with 8 positions matching TRBD1. Germline values: CDR1 SGHRS, CDR2 YFSETQ. CDR3 length: 15 residues. Trimming took 1 base from V and 2 from J; bases not matched to a gene: 5. The CDR3 nucleotides are TGCGCCAGCAGCTTGAAACAGGGGGGCCCCTACGAGCAGTACTTC. It yields the protein CASSLKQGGPYEQYF.

This clone was observed a handful of times. The rearrangement uses TRBV11-2 and TRBJ2-7, with TRBD1 matching over 8 bases. Trimming cost V 5 bases and J 4 bases; bases outside gene matches: 4. CDR1 and CDR2 (germline): SGHAT, FQNNGV. This CDR3 region has 13 residues. The CDR3 DNA sequence: TGTGCCAGCAGCGGACAGGGCCTTTACGAGCAGTACTTC. This gives the protein CASSGQGLYEQYF.

This clone occurred a few times. Other DNA sequences in the sample encode the same CDR3. The gene calls are TRBV6-1 and TRBJ2-5, with TRBD2 matching 8 bases. Germline V gene data show CDR1 as MNHNS and CDR2 as SASEGT. CDR3 size: 13 residues. Trimming cost V 4 bases and J 5 bases; bases outside gene matches: 3. CDR3 nucleotides: TGTGCCAGCAGTGCGACGGGGGGGGAGACCCAGTACTTC. This encodes CASSATGGETQYF.

This clone was seen more than once but under ten times. The V and J genes are TRBV2 and TRBJ1-5; 12 bases match TRBD1. In germline, CDR1 is SNHLY, CDR2 FYNNEI. V shed 7 bases, J shed 6 bases, and the junction held 7 bases outside the gene matches. CDR3 length equals 15 residues. The DNA for the CDR3 is TGTGCCAGCACAGGGACAGGGGGCGCTTCTCAGCCCCAGCATTTT. As protein: CASTGTGGASQPQHF.

This sequence joins TRBV10-2 and TRBJ2-7; D is unresolved. This CDR3 comprises 13 residues. V was shortened by 0 bases and J by 0 bases, with 3 bases between the two germline ends. Germline lookup yields CDR1 WSHSY and CDR2 SAAADI. The CDR3 bases are TGCGCCAGCAGTGAGTCCAGCTCCTACGAGCAGTACTTC. It specifies CASSESSSYEQYF.

The rearrangement joins TRBV20-1 to TRBJ2-5; a possible D gene is TRBD1 (5 bases). CDR3 length: 11 amino acids. V shed 5 bases and J shed 4 bases, with 8 bases lying between them. Germline-derived CDR1 and CDR2 are DFQATT and SNEGSKA (reference sequence). The DNA for the CDR3 is TGCAGTGCTGAGCAGGGAGAGACCCAGTACTTC. Translating gives CSAEQGETQYF.

This clone occurred a few times. The chain couples TRBV7-2 to TRBJ2-3; TRBD2 is a possible D gene (5 bases). Germline V gives CDR1 SGHTA, CDR2 FQGNSA. This CDR3 is 15 amino acids long. V lost 5 bases and J 6 bases, leaving 18 bases between the germline ends. The CDR3 spells CASSLKAGNADTQYF. The CDR3 coding sequence is TGTGCCAGCAGCCTTAAGGCGGGTAACGCTGATACGCAGTATTTT.

The genes are TRBV15 and TRBJ2-7; TRBD1 matches at 8 bases. This CDR3 region has 16 residues. Germline CDR1 is LNHNV and CDR2 is YYDKDF (reference sequence). The V segment lost 3 bases and the J segment 3 bases; nucleotides outside the gene matches: 10. CDR3 loop: CATSRGAGQGYYEQYF. CDR3 bases: TGTGCCACCAGCAGGGGGGCAGGACAGGGCTACTACGAGCAGTACTTC.

The chain has TRBV4-1 and TRBJ2-7; a possible D gene is TRBD1 (5 bases). The V and J ends lost 0 bases and 4 bases respectively, with 16 bases between them. Germline V gene sequence: CDR1 MGHRA, CDR2 YSYEKL. The CDR3 is 16 amino acids. This CDR3 is CASSQEQRVGAYEQYF. DNA for the CDR3: TGCGCCAGCAGCCAAGAACAAAGGGTAGGGGCATACGAGCAGTACTTC.

The V gene is TRBV9, the J gene TRBJ2-1; 7 bases align to TRBD2. The germline CDR1 and CDR2 sequences are SGDLS and YYNGEE. With 0 bases clipped from V and 7 bases from J, the junction kept 7 bases outside the gene matches. There are 15 residues in the CDR3. The DNA of the CDR3 is TGTGCCAGCAGCGTAGGGACTAGTAACAGGAATGAGCAGTTCTTC. It codes for CASSVGTSNRNEQFF.

The CDR3 region has the DNA TGTGCCAGCTCACCGGGGAAGGACAACGAGCAGTACTTC. It specifies CASSPGKDNEQYF. V gene TRBV18 combines with J gene TRBJ2-7; a possible D gene is TRBD1 (5 bases). The CDR3 is made up of 13 amino acids. The germline V gene encodes CDR1 KGHSH and CDR2 LQKENI. The V gene lost 3 bases and the J gene lost 5 bases, with 11 bases spanning the gap.

The chain joins TRBV28 to TRBJ2-5; weak D call: TRBD1 (6 bases). This CDR3 spans 14 amino acids. Germline CDR1 and CDR2: MDHEN and SYDVKM. V was clipped by 6 bases and J by 4 bases, with 15 bases between them. Here the CDR3 reads CASRPWQGTETQYF. As DNA, the CDR3 is TGTGCCAGCAGGCCGTGGCAGGGGACAGAGACCCAGTACTTC.

V usage is TRBV28 and J usage is TRBJ2-1, with TRBD2 identical over 11 bases. V lost 6 bases and J lost 1; bases outside the gene matches: 5. This CDR3 contains 16 residues. Looked up from germline, CDR1 is MDHEN and CDR2 is SYDVKM. CDR3 bases: TGTGCCAGCAGAGGGACTAGCGGAACGTCCTACAATGAGCAGTTCTTC. It encodes CASRGTSGTSYNEQFF.

As concerns this clone: Other DNA variants within this sample encode the same CDR3. This rearrangement joins TRBV7-8 to TRBJ2-5; possible D gene TRBD1, 5 bases. Trimming took off 3 bases at V and 5 bases at J, with 7 bases between the two ends. The germline gives CDR1 SGHVS, CDR2 FQNEAQ. The length of the CDR3 is 12 residues. CDR3 protein: CASSFNRETQYF. CDR3 bases: TGTGCCAGCAGCTTCAACAGGGAGACCCAGTACTTC.